This TCR beta chain was identified in a study of CD8+ T cells in alopecia areata. General study results and limits: Unlike in mice, where it was clearer, TCR sharing across patients was less clear, possibly HLA-related. Scalp samples also yield sequences from resident alphabeta T cells of normal skin.

This clone was counted a few times. Its antigen is not identified. From PBMCs, CD4+ and CD8+ T cells were sorted. Germline V CDR1 and CDR2: MNHEY, SVGAGI. The CDR3 is 15 amino acids. V trimming: 7 bases; J trimming: 5 bases; junction bases outside the gene matches: 8. cDNA serving as the sequencing template came from extracted, reverse transcribed RNA. TCRdb keeps only in-frame clones here, not all; method: immunoSEQ multiplex PCR. This table has 140,000 or so clones, 62% appearing once. The chain employs TRBV6-5 and TRBJ2-2; the match to TRBD2 covers 9 bases. Sequencing input: CD8+ T cells sorted from blood. The receptor was derived from a human donor in good health. The CDR3 DNA reads TGTGCCAGCACTCCGGCGAGCGGGGGGACCGGGGAGCTGTTTTTT. As protein: CASTPASGGTGELFF.